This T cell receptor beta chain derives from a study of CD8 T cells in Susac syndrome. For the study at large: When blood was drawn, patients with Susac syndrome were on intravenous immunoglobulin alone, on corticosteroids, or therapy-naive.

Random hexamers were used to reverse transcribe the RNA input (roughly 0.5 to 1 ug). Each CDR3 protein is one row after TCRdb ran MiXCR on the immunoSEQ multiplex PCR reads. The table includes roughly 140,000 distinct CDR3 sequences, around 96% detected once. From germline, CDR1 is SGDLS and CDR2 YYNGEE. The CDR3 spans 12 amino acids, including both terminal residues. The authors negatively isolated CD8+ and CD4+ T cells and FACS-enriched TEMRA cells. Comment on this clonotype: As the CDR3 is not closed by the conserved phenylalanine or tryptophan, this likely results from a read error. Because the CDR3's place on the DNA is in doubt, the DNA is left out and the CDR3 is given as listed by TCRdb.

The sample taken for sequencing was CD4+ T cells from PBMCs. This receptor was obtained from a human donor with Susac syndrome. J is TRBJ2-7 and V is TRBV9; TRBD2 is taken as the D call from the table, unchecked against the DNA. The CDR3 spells CASSVGRTSGSI.